This T cell receptor beta chain was sequenced during a study of shared clonotypes between healthy human individuals. About the research overall: Three plates each covered CD4 naive and memory; CD8 naive two, CD8 memory one. Regarding the study as a whole: Larger estimated richness was generally recorded for naive subsets relative to memory subsets.

The table came from immunoSEQ multiplex PCR; TCRdb's copy has only in-frame clones and leaves some out. This sample has 1,400,000 or so clones; about 98.5% occur once, and the top ten carry 0.36%. With 6 bases clipped from V and 4 bases from J, the junction kept 10 bases outside the gene matches. Germline V gene lookup returns CDR1 SGHTA and CDR2 FQGNSA. The CDR3 is 16 residues long. A word on this clone: Antigen unknown.

The sequenced sample was naive CD4+ T cells sorted from blood. Described subset: CD45RA+ positively selected. This TCR was recovered from a man younger than 45 in good health. The chain uses TRBV7-2 and TRBJ2-5, with 11 bases aligning to TRBD2. CDR3 nucleotides: TGTGCCAGCAGTTACCCCTTTAGCGGGAGGGGAGAGACCCAGTACTTC. It yields the protein CASSYPFSGRGETQYF.